This TCR beta chain was found in a study of response to subunit inactivated influenza vaccine. MiXCR, applied by TCRdb to the RT-PCR reads, yields one record per CDR3 protein. The sample carries roughly 500,000 distinct CDR3 sequences, more than 15% recorded once. V was cut by 0 bases and J by 9 bases, with 12 bases left in between. The V gene's germline CDR1 is DFQATT and CDR2 SNEGSKA (reference sequence). CDR3 size: 14 residues. Overall study findings and caveats: The authors suggested that every seasonal influenza vaccination recruits few new T cells.

Of note for this clonotype: The antigen is not known.

This TCR was sampled from a man between 50 and 75 years old who received an inactivated influenza vaccine. The chain carries TRBV20-1 and TRBJ1-6, with D uncertain. The material was CD4+ T cells sorted from PBMCs, obtained roughly 24 months after vaccination. The CDR3 here is CSAREGVLGSPLHF. In DNA, the CDR3 is TGCAGTGCTAGAGAGGGTGTCTTGGGTTCACCCCTCCACTTT.